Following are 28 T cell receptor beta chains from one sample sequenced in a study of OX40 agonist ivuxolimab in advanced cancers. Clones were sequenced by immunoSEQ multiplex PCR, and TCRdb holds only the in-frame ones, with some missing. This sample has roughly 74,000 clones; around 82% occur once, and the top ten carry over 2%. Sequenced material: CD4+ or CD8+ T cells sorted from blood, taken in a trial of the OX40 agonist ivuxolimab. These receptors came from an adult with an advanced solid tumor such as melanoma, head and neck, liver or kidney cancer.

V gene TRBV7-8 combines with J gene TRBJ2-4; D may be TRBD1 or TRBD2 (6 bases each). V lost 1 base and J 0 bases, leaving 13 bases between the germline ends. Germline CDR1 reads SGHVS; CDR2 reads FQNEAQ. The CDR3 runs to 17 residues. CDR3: CASSLVGGSLAKNIQYF. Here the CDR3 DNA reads TGTGCCAGCAGCTTAGTCGGGGGCTCCCTAGCCAAAAACATTCAGTACTTC. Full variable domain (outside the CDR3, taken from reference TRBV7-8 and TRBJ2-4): GAGVSQSPRYKVAKRGQDVALRCDPISGHVSLFWYQQALGQGPEFLTYFQNEAQLDKSGLPSDRFFAERPEGSVSTLKIQRTQQEDSAVYLCASSLVGGSLAKNIQYFGAGTRLSVL.

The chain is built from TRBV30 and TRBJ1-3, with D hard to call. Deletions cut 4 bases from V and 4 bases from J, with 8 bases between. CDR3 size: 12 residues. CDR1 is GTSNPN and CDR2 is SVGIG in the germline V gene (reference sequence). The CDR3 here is CAWIPWGNTIYF. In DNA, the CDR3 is TGTGCCTGGATTCCCTGGGGAAACACCATATATTTT.

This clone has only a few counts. The CDR3 DNA reads TGTGCCAGCACGTACAGCTCGGCGGGGGAGCTGTTTTTT. It is translated as CASTYSSAGELFF. The chain carries TRBV6-5 and TRBJ2-2; D gene uncertain. The germline CDR1 and CDR2 sequences are MNHEY and SVGAGI. The CDR3 totals 13 residues. The germline V and J ends were trimmed by 7 bases and 8 bases, with 14 bases remaining between them.

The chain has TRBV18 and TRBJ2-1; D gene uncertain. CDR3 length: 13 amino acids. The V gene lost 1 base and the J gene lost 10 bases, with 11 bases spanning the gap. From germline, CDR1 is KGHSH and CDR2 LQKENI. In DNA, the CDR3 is TGTGCCAGCTCACCACGAACGTCTCAGGAGCAGTTCTTC. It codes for CASSPRTSQEQFF.

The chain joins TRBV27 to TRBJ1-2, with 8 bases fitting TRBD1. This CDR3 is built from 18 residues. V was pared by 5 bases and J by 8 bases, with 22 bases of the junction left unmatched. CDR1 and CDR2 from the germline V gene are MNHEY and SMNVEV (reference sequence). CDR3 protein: CASSPRQGRIGRPLGYTF. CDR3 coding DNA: TGTGCCAGCAGTCCCAGACAGGGGAGGATTGGCCGCCCCTTGGGCTACACCTTC.

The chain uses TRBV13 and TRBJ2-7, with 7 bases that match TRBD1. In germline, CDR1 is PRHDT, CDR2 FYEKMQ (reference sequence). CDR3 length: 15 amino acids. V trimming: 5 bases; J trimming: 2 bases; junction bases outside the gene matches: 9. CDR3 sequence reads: CASSPSRQGPYEQYF. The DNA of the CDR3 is TGTGCCAGCAGCCCAAGCCGACAGGGACCCTACGAGCAGTACTTC.

CDR3 DNA: TGTGCCAGCAGCCACCTCCCCTTCGAGGGAGGCTACACCTTC. Translation: CASSHLPFEGGYTF. V gene TRBV6-1 combines with J gene TRBJ1-2; unclear D gene. The CDR3 contains 14 residues. V lost 6 bases to trimming and J lost 8 bases, with 19 bases between them. The germline gives CDR1 MNHNS, CDR2 SASEGT.

CDR3 DNA: TGTGCCAGCAGCTTAGTAGGACATAGCACAGATACGCAGTATTTT. It specifies CASSLVGHSTDTQYF. The chain recombines TRBV7-2 with TRBJ2-3, with D possibly TRBD1 on 5 matching bases. Germline V gene sequence: CDR1 SGHTA, CDR2 FQGNSA. CDR3 length: 15 amino acids. Deletions cut 1 base from V and 0 bases from J, with 8 bases between.

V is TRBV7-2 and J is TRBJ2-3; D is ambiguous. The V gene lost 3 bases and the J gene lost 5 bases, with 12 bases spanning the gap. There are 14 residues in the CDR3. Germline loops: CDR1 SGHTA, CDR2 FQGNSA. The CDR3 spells CASSLGSLLDTQYF. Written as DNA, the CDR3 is TGTGCCAGCAGCTTGGGCAGTCTCCTAGATACGCAGTATTTT.

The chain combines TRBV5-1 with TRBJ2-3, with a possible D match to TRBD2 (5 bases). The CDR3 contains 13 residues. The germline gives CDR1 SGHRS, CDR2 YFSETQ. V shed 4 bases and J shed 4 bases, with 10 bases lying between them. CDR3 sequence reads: CASSPRLSDTQYF. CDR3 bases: TGCGCCAGCAGCCCTCGACTATCAGATACGCAGTATTTT. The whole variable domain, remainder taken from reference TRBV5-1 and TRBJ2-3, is KAGVTQTPRYLIKTRGQQVTLSCSPISGHRSVSWYQQTPGQGLQFLFEYFSETQRNKGNFPGRFSGRQFSNSRSEMNVSTLELGDSALYLCASSPRLSDTQYFGPGTRLTVL.

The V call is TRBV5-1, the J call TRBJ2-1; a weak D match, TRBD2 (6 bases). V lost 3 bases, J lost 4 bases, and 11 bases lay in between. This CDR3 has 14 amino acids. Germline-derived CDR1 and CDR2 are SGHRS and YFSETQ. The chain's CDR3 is CASSWGEAYNEQFF. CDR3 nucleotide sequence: TGCGCCAGCAGCTGGGGGGAGGCATACAATGAGCAGTTCTTC.

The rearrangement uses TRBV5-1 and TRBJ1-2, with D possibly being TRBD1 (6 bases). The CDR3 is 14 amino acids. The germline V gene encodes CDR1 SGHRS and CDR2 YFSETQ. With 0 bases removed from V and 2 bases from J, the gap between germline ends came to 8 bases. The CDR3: CASSLGRGNYGYTF. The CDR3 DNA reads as TGCGCCAGCAGCTTGGGCAGGGGCAACTATGGCTACACCTTC.

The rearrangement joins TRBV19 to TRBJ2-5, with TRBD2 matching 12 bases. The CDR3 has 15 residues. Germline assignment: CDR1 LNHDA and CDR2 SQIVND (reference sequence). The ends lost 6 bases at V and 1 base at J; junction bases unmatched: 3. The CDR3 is CASSGTSGFQETQYF. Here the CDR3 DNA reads TGTGCCAGTAGCGGGACTAGCGGGTTCCAAGAGACCCAGTACTTC.

CDR3 nucleotides: TGTGCCAGCTCACCAGGGTTCGACACCGGGGAGCTGTTTTTT. Its translation is CASSPGFDTGELFF. The V gene is TRBV18, the J gene TRBJ2-2; no reliable D call. This CDR3 region has 14 residues. Trimming cost V 2 bases and J 3 bases, with 7 bases left between them. From germline, CDR1 is KGHSH and CDR2 LQKENI.

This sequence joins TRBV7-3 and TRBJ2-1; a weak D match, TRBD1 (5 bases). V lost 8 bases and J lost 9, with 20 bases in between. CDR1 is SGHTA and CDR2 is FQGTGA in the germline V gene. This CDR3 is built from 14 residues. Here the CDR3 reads CASSKDAGSGEQFF. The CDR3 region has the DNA TGTGCCAGCTCCAAAGATGCAGGGTCGGGTGAGCAGTTCTTC.

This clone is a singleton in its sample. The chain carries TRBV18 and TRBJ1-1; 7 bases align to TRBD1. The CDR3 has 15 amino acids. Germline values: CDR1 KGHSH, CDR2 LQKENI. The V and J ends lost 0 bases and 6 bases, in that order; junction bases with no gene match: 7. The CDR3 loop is CASSPPGTVRSEAFF. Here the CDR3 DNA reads TGTGCCAGCTCACCACCAGGGACAGTAAGGTCTGAAGCTTTCTTT. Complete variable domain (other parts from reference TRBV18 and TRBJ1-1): NAGVMQNPRHLVRRRGQEARLRCSPMKGHSHVYWYRQLPEEGLKFMVYLQKENIIDESGMPKERFSAEFPKEGPSILRIQQVVRGDSAAYFCASSPPGTVRSEAFFGQGTRLTVV.

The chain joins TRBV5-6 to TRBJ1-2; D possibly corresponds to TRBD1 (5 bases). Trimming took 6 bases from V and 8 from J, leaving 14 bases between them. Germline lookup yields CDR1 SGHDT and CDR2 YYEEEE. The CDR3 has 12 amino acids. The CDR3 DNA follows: TGTGCCAGCACCCGAGAGGGGAGCGGCTACACCTTC. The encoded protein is CASTREGSGYTF.

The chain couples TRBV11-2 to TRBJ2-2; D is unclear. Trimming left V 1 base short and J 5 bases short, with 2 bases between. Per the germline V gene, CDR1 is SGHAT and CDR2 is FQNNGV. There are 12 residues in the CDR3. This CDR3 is CASSLGTGELFF. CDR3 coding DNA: TGTGCCAGCAGCTTAGGTACCGGGGAGCTGTTTTTT.

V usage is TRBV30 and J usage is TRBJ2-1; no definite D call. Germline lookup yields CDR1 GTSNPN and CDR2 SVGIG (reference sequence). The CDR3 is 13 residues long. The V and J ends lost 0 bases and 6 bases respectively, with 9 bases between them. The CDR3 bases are TGTGCCTGGAGTGTACTCGGGCCCAATGAGCAGTTCTTC. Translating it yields CAWSVLGPNEQFF.

The CDR3 coding sequence is TGTGCCAGCAGTTTATTCCCCATGACAGGGAGGTATGGCTACACCTTC. Translation: CASSLFPMTGRYGYTF. The chain joins TRBV28 to TRBJ1-2; 7 bases match TRBD1. The J segment lost 5 bases and the V segment lost 1 base, leaving 10 bases of the junction unmatched. The germline V gene encodes CDR1 MDHEN and CDR2 SYDVKM. The CDR3 sequence is 16 residues long.

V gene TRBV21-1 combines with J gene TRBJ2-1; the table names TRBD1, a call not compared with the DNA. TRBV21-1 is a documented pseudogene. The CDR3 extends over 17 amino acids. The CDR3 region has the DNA TGTGCCAGCAGCAAGCACCCAAGGGACATTACCTACAATGAGCAGTTCTTC. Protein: CASSKHPRDITYNEQFF.

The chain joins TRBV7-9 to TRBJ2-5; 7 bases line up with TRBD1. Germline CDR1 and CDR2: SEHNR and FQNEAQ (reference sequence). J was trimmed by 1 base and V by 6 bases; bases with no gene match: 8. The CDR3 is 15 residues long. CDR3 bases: TGTGCCAGCAGTTTGGGACAGAGAGTCCAAGAGACCCAGTACTTC. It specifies CASSLGQRVQETQYF.

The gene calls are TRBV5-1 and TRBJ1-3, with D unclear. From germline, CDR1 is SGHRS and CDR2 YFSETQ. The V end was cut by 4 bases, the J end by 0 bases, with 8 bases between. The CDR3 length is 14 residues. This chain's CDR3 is CASSAGDSGNTIYF. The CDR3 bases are TGCGCCAGCAGCGCCGGGGACTCTGGAAACACCATATATTTT.

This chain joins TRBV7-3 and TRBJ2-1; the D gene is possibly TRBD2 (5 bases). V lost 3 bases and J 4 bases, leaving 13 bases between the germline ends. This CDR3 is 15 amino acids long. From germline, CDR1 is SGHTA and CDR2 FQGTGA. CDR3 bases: TGTGCCAGCAGCTTTGGTCTAGCCGTATACAATGAGCAGTTCTTC. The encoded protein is CASSFGLAVYNEQFF.

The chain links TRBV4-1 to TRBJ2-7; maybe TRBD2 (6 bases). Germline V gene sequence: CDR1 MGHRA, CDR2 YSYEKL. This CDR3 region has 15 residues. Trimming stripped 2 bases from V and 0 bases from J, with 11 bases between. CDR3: CASSQPDGSSYEQYF. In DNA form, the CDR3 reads TGCGCCAGCAGCCAACCGGACGGGAGCTCCTACGAGCAGTACTTC.

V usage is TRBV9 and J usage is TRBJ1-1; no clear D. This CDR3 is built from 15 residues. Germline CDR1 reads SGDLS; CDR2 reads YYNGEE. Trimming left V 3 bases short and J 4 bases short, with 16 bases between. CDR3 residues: CASSEIGNSGTEAFF. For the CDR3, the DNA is TGTGCCAGCAGCGAAATAGGTAATTCGGGCACTGAAGCTTTCTTT.

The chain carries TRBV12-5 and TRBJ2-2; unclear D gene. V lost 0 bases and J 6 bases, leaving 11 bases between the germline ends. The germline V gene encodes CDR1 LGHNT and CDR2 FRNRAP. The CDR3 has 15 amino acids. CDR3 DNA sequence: TGTGCTAGTGGTTTGGTACACAACATTCCCGGGGAGCTGTTTTTT. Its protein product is CASGLVHNIPGELFF. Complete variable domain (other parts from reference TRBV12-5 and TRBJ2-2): DARVTQTPRHKVTEMGQEVTMRCQPILGHNTVFWYRQTMMQGLELLAYFRNRAPLDDSGMPKDRFSAEMPDATLATLKIQPSEPRDSAVYFCASGLVHNIPGELFFGEGSRLTVL.

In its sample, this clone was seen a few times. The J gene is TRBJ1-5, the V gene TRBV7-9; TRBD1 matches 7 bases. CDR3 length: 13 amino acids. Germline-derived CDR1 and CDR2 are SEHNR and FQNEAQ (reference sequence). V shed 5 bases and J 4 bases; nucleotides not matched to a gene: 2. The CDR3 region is CASSEQGNQPQHF. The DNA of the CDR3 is TGTGCCAGCAGCGAACAGGGGAATCAGCCCCAGCATTTT.